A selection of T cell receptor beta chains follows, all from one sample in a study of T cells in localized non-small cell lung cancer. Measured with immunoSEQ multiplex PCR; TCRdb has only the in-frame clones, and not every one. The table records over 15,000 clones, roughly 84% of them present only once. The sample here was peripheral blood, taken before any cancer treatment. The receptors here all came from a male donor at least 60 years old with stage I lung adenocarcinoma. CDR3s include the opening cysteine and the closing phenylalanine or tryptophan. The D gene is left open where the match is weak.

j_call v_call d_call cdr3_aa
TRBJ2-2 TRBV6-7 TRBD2 CASEGLAGGTGELFF
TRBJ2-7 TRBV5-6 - CASSLVGTYEQYF
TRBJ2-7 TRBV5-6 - CASSLQESSYEQYF
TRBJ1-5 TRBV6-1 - CASSRQADNQPQHF
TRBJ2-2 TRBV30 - CAWSDSHGSGELFF
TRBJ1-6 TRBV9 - CASSVDPQGFADSPLHF
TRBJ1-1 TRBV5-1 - CASSLGPTNTEAFF
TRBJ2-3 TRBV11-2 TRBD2 CASSPWTSLSTDTQYF
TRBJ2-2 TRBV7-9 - CASRRGMDTGELFF
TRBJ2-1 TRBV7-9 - CASSSLASEQFF
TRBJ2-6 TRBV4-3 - CASSQEYRRGANVLTF
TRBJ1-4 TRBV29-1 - CSVGGRMGEKLFF
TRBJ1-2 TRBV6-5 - CASSPQPWGYGYTF
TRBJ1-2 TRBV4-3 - CASSQFRGNYGYTF
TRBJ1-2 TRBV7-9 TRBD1 CASSLDIETGGNGYTF
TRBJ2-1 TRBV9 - CASSPMVVAVSDEQFF
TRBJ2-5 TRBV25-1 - CASSQGGWETQYF
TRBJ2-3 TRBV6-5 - CASSYSGGPADTQYF
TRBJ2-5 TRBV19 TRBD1 CASSIGWTGGVKTQYF
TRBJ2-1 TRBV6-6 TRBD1 CASSTWTGGYHNEQFF
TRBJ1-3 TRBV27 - CASSPTSYSGNTIYF
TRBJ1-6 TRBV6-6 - CAIQGYNSPLHF
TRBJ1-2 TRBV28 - CASSFTGRTSKGYTF
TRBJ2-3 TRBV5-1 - CASSPDTDTQYF
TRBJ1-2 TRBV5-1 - CASSLEGGYGYTF
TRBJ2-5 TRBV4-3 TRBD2 CASSQGWSGGAETQYF
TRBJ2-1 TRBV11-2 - CASSLTSPVSSEQFF
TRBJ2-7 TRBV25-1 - CATSAGYYEQYF
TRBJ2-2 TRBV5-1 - CASGPGQKKTGELFF
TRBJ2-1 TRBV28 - CASLRGGAVNEQFF
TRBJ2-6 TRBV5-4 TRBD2 CASSPIGSGSSGANVLTF
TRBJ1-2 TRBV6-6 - CASSTGQLLYGYTF